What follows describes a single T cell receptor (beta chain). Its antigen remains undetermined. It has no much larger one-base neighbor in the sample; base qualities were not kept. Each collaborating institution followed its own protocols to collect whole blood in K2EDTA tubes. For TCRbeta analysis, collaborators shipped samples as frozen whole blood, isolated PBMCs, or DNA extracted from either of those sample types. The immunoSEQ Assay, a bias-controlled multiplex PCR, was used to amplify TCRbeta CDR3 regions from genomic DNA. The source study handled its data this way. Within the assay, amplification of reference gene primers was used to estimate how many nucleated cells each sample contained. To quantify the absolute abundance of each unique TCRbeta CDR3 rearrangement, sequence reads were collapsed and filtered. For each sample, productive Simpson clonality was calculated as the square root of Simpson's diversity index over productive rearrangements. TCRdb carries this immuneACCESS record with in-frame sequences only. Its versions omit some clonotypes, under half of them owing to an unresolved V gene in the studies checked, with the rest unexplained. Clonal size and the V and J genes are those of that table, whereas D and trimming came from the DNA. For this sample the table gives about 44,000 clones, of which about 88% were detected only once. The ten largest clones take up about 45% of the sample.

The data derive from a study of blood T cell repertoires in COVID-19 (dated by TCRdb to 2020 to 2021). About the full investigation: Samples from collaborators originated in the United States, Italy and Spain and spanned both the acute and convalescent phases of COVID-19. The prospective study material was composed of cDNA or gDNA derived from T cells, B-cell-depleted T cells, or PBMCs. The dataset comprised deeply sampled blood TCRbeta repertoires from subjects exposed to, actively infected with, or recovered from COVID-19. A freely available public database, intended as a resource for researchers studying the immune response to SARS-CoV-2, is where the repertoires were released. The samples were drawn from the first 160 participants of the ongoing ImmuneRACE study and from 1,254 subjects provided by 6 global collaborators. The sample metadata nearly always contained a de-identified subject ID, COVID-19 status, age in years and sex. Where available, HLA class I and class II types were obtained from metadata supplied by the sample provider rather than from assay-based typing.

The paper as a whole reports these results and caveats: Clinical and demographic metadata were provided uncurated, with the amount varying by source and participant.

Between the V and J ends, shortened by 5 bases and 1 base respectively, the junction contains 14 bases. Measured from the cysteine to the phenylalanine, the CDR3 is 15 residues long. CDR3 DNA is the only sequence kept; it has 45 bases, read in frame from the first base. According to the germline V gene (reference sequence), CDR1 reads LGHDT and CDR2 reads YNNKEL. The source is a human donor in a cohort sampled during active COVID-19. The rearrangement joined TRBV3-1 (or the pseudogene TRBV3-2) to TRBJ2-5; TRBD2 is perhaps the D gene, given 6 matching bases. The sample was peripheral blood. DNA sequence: TGTGCCAGCAGCGTAAATACCGGGAGCCAAGAGACCCAGTACTTC. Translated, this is CASSVNTGSQETQYF.